A selection of T cell receptor beta chains follows, all from one sample in a study of identical twins. TCRdb reprocessed the 5' RACE reads via MiXCR and lists one record per CDR3 protein. Of about 220,000 distinct CDR3 sequences detected, approximately 7.3% appear once; the ten largest clones hold under 6.5%. The data were also submitted as part of a second study, on yellow fever vaccine responses in identical twins.

Sequenced material: CD8+ T cells sorted from blood. The receptor set was obtained from a woman under 30 in good health. Each CDR3 is given with its conserved first and last residue. Fields, in order: clone size, J gene, D gene, V gene, CDR3 protein, CDR3 DNA. A D gene is named only where the DNA matches it firmly. The size entry is marked missing in some rows and otherwise reads once, few, many or a size class.

few	TRBJ2-1	NA	TRBV28	CASSLVSGRPYNEQFF	TGTGCCAGCAGTTTGGTTTCGGGCCGACCCTACAATGAGCAGTTCTTC
NA	TRBJ2-2	NA	TRBV27	CASRTGSLVTGELFF	TGTGCCAGCAGAACAGGGAGTTTGGTCACCGGGGAGCTGTTTTTT
many	TRBJ2-7	TRBD1	TRBV28	CASMGQGEVYEQYF	TGTGCCAGCATGGGACAGGGTGAGGTATACGAGCAGTACTTC
NA	TRBJ2-7	NA	TRBV2	CASSELDLNYEQYF	TGTGCCAGCAGTGAACTGGACCTTAACTACGAGCAGTACTTC
NA	TRBJ2-6	NA	TRBV20-1	CSARDISGANVLTF	TGCAGTGCTAGGGACATCTCTGGGGCCAACGTCCTGACTTTC
NA	TRBJ2-2	TRBD2	TRBV19	CASRSEREVLSGELFF	TGTGCCAGTAGATCCGAGCGGGAGGTTTTGTCCGGGGAGCTGTTTTTT
many	TRBJ2-1	NA	TRBV7-3	CASTYPSSEESSYNEQFF	TGTGCCAGCACCTACCCCTCTAGCGAGGAGAGCTCCTACAATGAGCAGTTCTTC
many	TRBJ2-7	TRBD2	TRBV28	CASSLLTSGRGYEQYF	TGTGCCAGCAGTTTGCTGACTAGCGGGAGAGGCTACGAGCAGTACTTC
few	TRBJ1-6	TRBD1	TRBV4-1	CASSQVIEAGGFSPLHF	TGCGCCAGCAGCCAAGTAATTGAGGCAGGGGGTTTTTCACCCCTCCACTTT
NA	TRBJ2-2	NA	TRBV12-3/TRBV12-4	CASTPGGSRYGELFF	TGTGCCAGCACCCCAGGGGGGAGCCGGTACGGGGAGCTGTTTTTT
NA	TRBJ2-3	TRBD2	TRBV10-2	CASSVTSGTDTQYF	TGCGCCAGCAGCGTGACTAGCGGCACAGATACGCAGTATTTT
many	TRBJ1-1	NA	TRBV6-5	CASSYGLPGDTEAFF	TGTGCCAGCAGTTACGGTCTGCCTGGGGACACTGAAGCTTTCTTT
NA	TRBJ2-3	NA	TRBV10-3	CAISESEGSSTDTQYF	TGTGCCATCAGTGAGTCGGAAGGATCTAGCACAGATACGCAGTATTTT
NA	TRBJ2-1	TRBD1	TRBV4-1	CASSQGQNSYNEQFF	TGCGCCAGCTCTCAGGGACAGAACTCCTACAATGAGCAGTTCTTC
few	TRBJ1-2	NA	TRBV10-2	CASMQPEGYTF	TGCGCCAGCATGCAACCCGAAGGCTACACCTTC
many	TRBJ2-1	TRBD2	TRBV12-3/TRBV12-4	CASSDKLAGYYNEQFF	TGTGCCAGCAGTGATAAACTAGCGGGGTATTACAATGAGCAGTTCTTC
NA	TRBJ1-6	NA	TRBV5-1	CASSLAGGDSPLHF	TGCGCCAGCAGCTTGGCTGGGGGAGACTCACCCCTCCACTTT